Described below is a single TCR beta chain sequence and its context. This sample was taken from a study of blood T cell repertoires in COVID-19. Study background: Samples came from the United States, Italy and Spain, spanning acute and convalescent COVID-19.

V trimming: 2 bases; J trimming: 4 bases; junction bases outside the gene matches: 9. CDR1 is MNHEY, CDR2 SVGAGI, per germline. The CDR3 totals 16 residues. Produced via immunoSEQ multiplex PCR; TCRdb's table is partial and in-frame only. The data contain tens of thousands of clones, around 80% of them singletons. This chain joins TRBV6-5 and TRBJ2-3, with TRBD2 matching over 7 bases. This receptor was obtained from a man aged 30 to 45 with COVID-19, enrolled during active disease. Sequences were obtained from peripheral blood. The CDR3 nucleotides read TGTGCCAGCAGTTACGGTTTACGGGAGGCGCCAGATACGCAGTATTTT. This encodes CASSYGLREAPDTQYF.